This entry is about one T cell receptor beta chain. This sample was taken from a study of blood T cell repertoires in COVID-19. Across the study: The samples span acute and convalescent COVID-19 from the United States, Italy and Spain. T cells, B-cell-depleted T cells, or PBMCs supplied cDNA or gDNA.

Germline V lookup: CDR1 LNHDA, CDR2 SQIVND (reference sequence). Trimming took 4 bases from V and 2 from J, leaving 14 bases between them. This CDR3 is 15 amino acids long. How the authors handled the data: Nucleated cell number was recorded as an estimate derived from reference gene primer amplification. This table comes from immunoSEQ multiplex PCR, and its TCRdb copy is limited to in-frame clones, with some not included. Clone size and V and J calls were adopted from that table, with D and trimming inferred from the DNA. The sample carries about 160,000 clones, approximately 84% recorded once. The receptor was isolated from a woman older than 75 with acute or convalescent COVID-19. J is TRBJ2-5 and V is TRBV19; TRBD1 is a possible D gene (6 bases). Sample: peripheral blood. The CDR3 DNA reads TGTGCCAGTAGTAGAACGGGGACACCTCAAGAGACCCAGTACTTC. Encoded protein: CASSRTGTPQETQYF.